The T cell receptor (beta chain) under discussion was sequenced for a study of T-cell reconstitution after alpha-beta-depleted transplantation in children. The library targeted TCRbeta and was prepared with unique molecular identifiers. One entry per CDR3 protein, called by TCRdb with MiXCR from the PCR reads. The sample lists 200,000 to 250,000 distinct CDR3 sequences, roughly 7.1% occurring once. With 6 bases clipped from V and 8 bases from J, the junction kept 9 bases outside the gene matches. Germline values: CDR1 MNHEY, CDR2 SVGEGT. This CDR3 contains 14 residues. This clonotype originated in a boy aged 2 to 10 with acute lymphoblastic leukemia, due to receive a stem cell transplant. V is TRBV6-2 or TRBV6-3 and J is TRBJ2-5; 10 bases map to TRBD2. This material consisted of PBMCs, taken before TCRalphabeta/CD19-depleted stem cell transplant. CDR3 nucleotide sequence: TGTGCCAGCAGATCTAGCGGGGGAATTGGTACCCAGTACTTC. Residues: CASRSSGGIGTQYF.